These T cell receptor beta chains were read from a single sample in a study of T-cell reconstitution after alpha-beta-depleted transplantation in children. TCRdb re-analysed the PCR reads in MiXCR, keeping a single row per CDR3 protein. Altogether roughly 490,000 distinct CDR3 sequences are present, over 10% being singletons, with the ten largest covering 14%. The material was PBMCs, mostly from graft donor cells, obtained 180 days after TCRalphabeta/CD19-depleted stem cell transplant. All receptors come from a female patient aged 2-10 years who had a stem cell transplant for aplastic anemia, so the T cells may come from the graft donor. The CDR3 runs from the conserved cysteine through the conserved F or W. A D gene is named only where the DNA matches it firmly. The listing skips clone size in some rows; elsewhere it reads once, few, many or a size class.

CDR3nt: TGCAGTGCTAGTCGGCTAGCGGGAGGACGGTATGAGCAGTTCTTC
CDR3aa: CSASRLAGGRYEQFF
v_gene: TRBV20-1
j_gene: TRBJ2-1
d_gene: TRBD2
len: 15
abundance: few

CDR3nt: TGTGCCAGCAGCCAAGCTAGCGGGATCCTTTCCTACGAGCAGTACTTC
CDR3aa: CASSQASGILSYEQYF
v_gene: TRBV3-1
j_gene: TRBJ2-7
d_gene: TRBD2
len: 16
abundance: few

CDR3nt: TGTGCCAGTCTATCACTCCAGGGGGTAGCGGGGACAGATACGCAGTATTTT
CDR3aa: CASLSLQGVAGTDTQYF
v_gene: TRBV7-2
j_gene: TRBJ2-3
d_gene: .
len: 17
abundance: .

CDR3nt: TGCGCCAGCAGCCAAGTAGACAGCCGGAACACTGAAGCTTTCTTT
CDR3aa: CASSQVDSRNTEAFF
v_gene: TRBV4-1
j_gene: TRBJ1-1
d_gene: .
len: 15
abundance: many

CDR3nt: TGTGCCAGCAGCTTTCAACCGGGGGGGACCCAGTACTTC
CDR3aa: CASSFQPGGTQYF
v_gene: TRBV7-2
j_gene: TRBJ2-5
d_gene: TRBD2
len: 13
abundance: .

CDR3nt: TGCAGCGTACGGTCTGGCAGGCCCAATGAGCAGTTCTTC
CDR3aa: CSVRSGRPNEQFF
v_gene: TRBV29-1
j_gene: TRBJ2-1
d_gene: .
len: 13
abundance: few

CDR3nt: TGTGCCAGCTCCCGTTTACTACCCTCCAATGAAAAACTGTTTTTT
CDR3aa: CASSRLLPSNEKLFF
v_gene: TRBV27
j_gene: TRBJ1-4
d_gene: .
len: 15
abundance: .

CDR3nt: TGTGCCAGCAGCCGCCCGGACAGGGTGACAGGGGAGCAGTACTTC
CDR3aa: CASSRPDRVTGEQYF
v_gene: TRBV6-1
j_gene: TRBJ2-7
d_gene: TRBD1
len: 15
abundance: .

CDR3nt: TGCAGCGTTGGCAGCGGGGGGAGCAATCAGCCCCAGCATTTT
CDR3aa: CSVGSGGSNQPQHF
v_gene: TRBV29-1
j_gene: TRBJ1-5
d_gene: .
len: 14
abundance: many

CDR3nt: TGTGCCAGCAGCCCGGGACTAGATACGCAGTATTTT
CDR3aa: CASSPGLDTQYF
v_gene: TRBV7-9
j_gene: TRBJ2-3
d_gene: .
len: 12
abundance: .

CDR3nt: TGTGCCAGCAGCTTAGAGTCAGGGGCCAATCAGCCCCAGCATTTT
CDR3aa: CASSLESGANQPQHF
v_gene: TRBV7-9
j_gene: TRBJ1-5
d_gene: .
len: 15
abundance: few

CDR3nt: TGTGCCAGCAGCAACCGGGGCCTAAAAGACGATCAGCCCCAGCATTTT
CDR3aa: CASSNRGLKDDQPQHF
v_gene: TRBV21-1
j_gene: TRBJ1-5
d_gene: .
len: 16
abundance: .

CDR3nt: TGTGCCAGCAGTGAATCTACAGCGAGGGGAAACACTGAAGCTTTCTTT
CDR3aa: CASSESTARGNTEAFF
v_gene: TRBV25-1
j_gene: TRBJ1-1
d_gene: .
len: 16
abundance: many

CDR3nt: TGTGCCACCAGCAGGCCAGGGACAGGGGGCTTCTACGAGCAGTACTTC
CDR3aa: CATSRPGTGGFYEQYF
v_gene: TRBV15
j_gene: TRBJ2-7
d_gene: TRBD1
len: 16
abundance: few

CDR3nt: TGTGCCAGCAGTCTACCGATCCCCCCAGATACGCAGTATTTT
CDR3aa: CASSLPIPPDTQYF
v_gene: TRBV28
j_gene: TRBJ2-3
d_gene: .
len: 14
abundance: .

CDR3nt: TGTGCCAGCAGCTCCCAGGGGAAGACTCAGCCCCAGCATTTT
CDR3aa: CASSSQGKTQPQHF
v_gene: TRBV7-9
j_gene: TRBJ1-5
d_gene: .
len: 14
abundance: .

CDR3nt: TGTGCCAGCAGTTTAGGACAGGGGGAGACTGAAGCTTTCTTT
CDR3aa: CASSLGQGETEAFF
v_gene: TRBV27
j_gene: TRBJ1-1
d_gene: TRBD1
len: 14
abundance: many

CDR3nt: TGTGCCAGCAGTCCTCTACGGGGCAGGGGAGCCCTCTCTGGAAACACCATATATTTT
CDR3aa: CASSPLRGRGALSGNTIYF
v_gene: TRBV6-1
j_gene: TRBJ1-3
d_gene: .
len: 19
abundance: .

CDR3nt: TGTGCCACCAGCAGTATAGGGGGCGGGGAGCTGTTTTTT
CDR3aa: CATSSIGGGELFF
v_gene: TRBV15
j_gene: TRBJ2-2
d_gene: .
len: 13
abundance: many

CDR3nt: TGTGCCACCAGCAGGGCCGCCATTTTTTCCTTT
CDR3aa: CATSRAAIFSF
v_gene: TRBV15
j_gene: TRBJ1-1
d_gene: .
len: 11
abundance: .

CDR3nt: TGTGCCAGCAGCTACCGGACGTCAGATTATAACTATGGCTACACCTTC
CDR3aa: CASSYRTSDYNYGYTF
v_gene: TRBV4-2
j_gene: TRBJ1-2
d_gene: .
len: 16
abundance: .

CDR3nt: TGTGCCAGCAGTTCGTCCGGGGCGGGGACCTTTTACGAGCAGTACTTC
CDR3aa: CASSSSGAGTFYEQYF
v_gene: TRBV28
j_gene: TRBJ2-7
d_gene: .
len: 16
abundance: few

CDR3nt: TGTGCCAGCAGCCCCCGGCGGGGCAGTTCCTCTGGAAACACCATATATTTT
CDR3aa: CASSPRRGSSSGNTIYF
v_gene: TRBV9
j_gene: TRBJ1-3
d_gene: .
len: 17
abundance: few

CDR3nt: TGCAGCGTAGGGAGGTTCCGGTCCGGGGAGCTGTTTTTT
CDR3aa: CSVGRFRSGELFF
v_gene: TRBV29-1
j_gene: TRBJ2-2
d_gene: .
len: 13
abundance: many

CDR3nt: TGTGCCAGCAGCAGGTGGGAGTCCGGCGGGGAGCTGTTTTTT
CDR3aa: CASSRWESGGELFF
v_gene: TRBV3-1
j_gene: TRBJ2-2
d_gene: .
len: 14
abundance: .

CDR3nt: TGCGCCAGCAGCCAAGAGGGGCGCGGTAACACCGGGGAGCTGTTTTTT
CDR3aa: CASSQEGRGNTGELFF
v_gene: TRBV4-3
j_gene: TRBJ2-2
d_gene: .
len: 16
abundance: .

CDR3nt: TGTGCCATAGGGACAGAGAACACCGGGGAGCTGTTTTTT
CDR3aa: CAIGTENTGELFF
v_gene: TRBV15
j_gene: TRBJ2-2
d_gene: TRBD1
len: 13
abundance: many

CDR3nt: TGCGCCAGCAGCTTGGATCTGGCAGATACGCAGTATTTT
CDR3aa: CASSLDLADTQYF
v_gene: TRBV5-1
j_gene: TRBJ2-3
d_gene: .
len: 13
abundance: many

CDR3nt: TGCGCCAGCAGCCAAGACGGGTCTAGCGGAAACATTCAGTACTTC
CDR3aa: CASSQDGSSGNIQYF
v_gene: TRBV4-3
j_gene: TRBJ2-4
d_gene: TRBD2
len: 15
abundance: .

CDR3nt: TGTGCCAGCAGCCTGTGGGGGACAGGGCTCTACGAGCAGTACTTC
CDR3aa: CASSLWGTGLYEQYF
v_gene: TRBV28
j_gene: TRBJ2-7
d_gene: TRBD1
len: 15
abundance: few

CDR3nt: TGTGCCACCTCCCAGGGGGCAGGGAGCACTTACTATGGCTACACCTTC
CDR3aa: CATSQGAGSTYYGYTF
v_gene: TRBV15
j_gene: TRBJ1-2
d_gene: TRBD1
len: 16
abundance: .

CDR3nt: TGTGCCAGCAGCTTATGGACTAGCGGACACAATGAGCAGTTCTTC
CDR3aa: CASSLWTSGHNEQFF
v_gene: TRBV7-2
j_gene: TRBJ2-1
d_gene: TRBD2
len: 15
abundance: few

CDR3nt: TGTGCCTGCTGCCGACTAGCGGGAGGGCTAGCCAAAAACATTCAGTACTTC
CDR3aa: CACCRLAGGLAKNIQYF
v_gene: TRBV3-1
j_gene: TRBJ2-4
d_gene: TRBD2
len: 17
abundance: .

CDR3nt: TGTGCCAGCAGCCGCCTGGGCATGGATACGCAGTATTTT
CDR3aa: CASSRLGMDTQYF
v_gene: TRBV7-3
j_gene: TRBJ2-3
d_gene: .
len: 13
abundance: few

CDR3nt: TGTGCCAGCAGTGATAACAGGGATAACATTCAGTACTTC
CDR3aa: CASSDNRDNIQYF
v_gene: TRBV2
j_gene: TRBJ2-4
d_gene: .
len: 13
abundance: .

CDR3nt: TGCGCCAGCAGCTTGCAGAGCGGCGGAAACACCATATATTTT
CDR3aa: CASSLQSGGNTIYF
v_gene: TRBV5-1
j_gene: TRBJ1-3
d_gene: .
len: 14
abundance: few

CDR3nt: TGTGCCAGCAGCAAAGCGGGCAAGGGGGCGAATAGCAATCAGCCCCAGCATTTT
CDR3aa: CASSKAGKGANSNQPQHF
v_gene: TRBV21-1
j_gene: TRBJ1-5
d_gene: .
len: 18
abundance: few

CDR3nt: TGTGCCAGCAGCTTAGTTGCGGGAGACCCCAATGAGCAGTTCTTC
CDR3aa: CASSLVAGDPNEQFF
v_gene: TRBV7-9
j_gene: TRBJ2-1
d_gene: TRBD2
len: 15
abundance: .

CDR3nt: TGTGCCAGCAGCACTAGGGAGGCCGCTGAAGCTTTCTTT
CDR3aa: CASSTREAAEAFF
v_gene: TRBV21-1
j_gene: TRBJ1-1
d_gene: .
len: 13
abundance: few

CDR3nt: TGTGCCACCACTAAGAGCTCCTACAATGAGCAGTTCTTC
CDR3aa: CATTKSSYNEQFF
v_gene: TRBV6-2/TRBV6-3
j_gene: TRBJ2-1
d_gene: .
len: 13
abundance: few

CDR3nt: TGTGCCAGCAGTTTATGGGGGACAGGGGGCGGAACTGACTATGGCTACACCTTC
CDR3aa: CASSLWGTGGGTDYGYTF
v_gene: TRBV12-3/TRBV12-4
j_gene: TRBJ1-2
d_gene: TRBD1
len: 18
abundance: few

CDR3nt: TGTGCCATACCTTCAGGGGGCGTGGGCTCTGGGGCCAACGTCCTGACTTTC
CDR3aa: CAIPSGGVGSGANVLTF
v_gene: TRBV6-2/TRBV6-3
j_gene: TRBJ2-6
d_gene: TRBD1
len: 17
abundance: few

CDR3nt: TGTGCCAGCAGCGACACGGGACAGGGTTACGAGCAGTACTTC
CDR3aa: CASSDTGQGYEQYF
v_gene: TRBV7-9
j_gene: TRBJ2-7
d_gene: TRBD1
len: 14
abundance: .

CDR3nt: TGCAGTGCTAGGGACCTTCGCTCTGGAAACACCATATATTTT
CDR3aa: CSARDLRSGNTIYF
v_gene: TRBV20-1
j_gene: TRBJ1-3
d_gene: .
len: 14
abundance: .

CDR3nt: TGCGCCAGCAGCCAAGATATCTTGCGGAGGTCCTACAATGAGCAGTTCTTC
CDR3aa: CASSQDILRRSYNEQFF
v_gene: TRBV4-3
j_gene: TRBJ2-1
d_gene: .
len: 17
abundance: .

CDR3nt: TGTGCCAGCAGTTTTGCCCGGGAGGGCCAAGAGACCCAGTACTTC
CDR3aa: CASSFAREGQETQYF
v_gene: TRBV12-3/TRBV12-4
j_gene: TRBJ2-5
d_gene: TRBD2
len: 15
abundance: .

CDR3nt: TGCAGTGCTCCCCGGGACGTATACTCTGGGGCCAACGTCCTGACTTTC
CDR3aa: CSAPRDVYSGANVLTF
v_gene: TRBV20-1
j_gene: TRBJ2-6
d_gene: .
len: 16
abundance: many

CDR3nt: TGTGCCAGCAGCGTGGATCCAGGGGGCCGAGAGACCCAGTACTTC
CDR3aa: CASSVDPGGRETQYF
v_gene: TRBV9
j_gene: TRBJ2-5
d_gene: TRBD1
len: 15
abundance: many